Listed below are T cell receptor beta chains from one sample, sequenced in a study of blood T cell repertoires in COVID-19. TCRdb's copy holds only in-frame clones and misses some; the assay was immunoSEQ multiplex PCR. The table lists about 110,000 clones, 86% of them singletons. The sample taken for sequencing was peripheral blood. Every receptor here comes from a man aged 35-49 years with acute or convalescent COVID-19. The CDR3 runs from the conserved cysteine through the conserved F or W. The order of the fields is J gene, V gene, D gene, clone size, CDR3 protein, CDR3 DNA. A D gene is named only where the DNA matches it firmly. The size field is filled for only some rows; it gives once, few, many or a size class.

j_call: TRBJ2-1; v_call: TRBV18; d_call: NA; clone_size: NA; cdr3_aa: CASSLGSQGDEQFF; cdr3_nt: TGTGCCAGCTCACTAGGGTCACAGGGCGATGAGCAGTTCTTC
j_call: TRBJ2-7; v_call: TRBV4-1; d_call: TRBD2; clone_size: NA; cdr3_aa: CASSKGLAGSEQYF; cdr3_nt: TGCGCCAGCAGCAAAGGACTAGCGGGGAGCGAGCAGTACTTC
j_call: TRBJ2-7; v_call: TRBV19; d_call: TRBD1; clone_size: once; cdr3_aa: CASSLTGGFYEQYF; cdr3_nt: TGTGCCAGTAGTTTGACAGGGGGTTTTTACGAGCAGTACTTC
j_call: TRBJ1-1; v_call: TRBV11-2; d_call: NA; clone_size: NA; cdr3_aa: CASSGGRGKSTEAFF; cdr3_nt: TGTGCCAGCAGCGGCGGCAGGGGTAAGAGCACTGAAGCTTTCTTT
j_call: TRBJ1-2; v_call: TRBV19; d_call: NA; clone_size: NA; cdr3_aa: CASTGQRSYGYTF; cdr3_nt: TGTGCCAGTACCGGTCAGCGTTCCTATGGCTACACCTTC
j_call: TRBJ2-7; v_call: TRBV5-4; d_call: TRBD2; clone_size: NA; cdr3_aa: CATGRTSGMRSYEQYF; cdr3_nt: TGTGCCACCGGAAGGACTAGCGGGATGCGGTCCTACGAGCAGTACTTC
j_call: TRBJ2-2; v_call: TRBV7-9; d_call: TRBD1; clone_size: NA; cdr3_aa: CASSTGTGGTGELFF; cdr3_nt: TGTGCCAGCAGCACCGGGACAGGGGGAACCGGGGAGCTGTTTTTT
j_call: TRBJ2-1; v_call: TRBV19; d_call: NA; clone_size: NA; cdr3_aa: CASSMLGAYDNEQFF; cdr3_nt: TGTGCCAGTAGTATGCTGGGGGCATATGACAATGAGCAGTTCTTC
j_call: TRBJ2-2; v_call: TRBV2; d_call: NA; clone_size: NA; cdr3_aa: CASRSRGNANTGELFF; cdr3_nt: TGTGCCAGCAGGTCCAGGGGAAACGCGAACACCGGGGAGCTGTTTTTT
j_call: TRBJ2-1; v_call: TRBV7-2; d_call: TRBD1; clone_size: NA; cdr3_aa: CASSLGSGQGVEQFF; cdr3_nt: TGTGCCAGCAGCTTAGGATCGGGACAGGGCGTTGAGCAGTTCTTC
j_call: TRBJ2-2; v_call: TRBV5-1; d_call: NA; clone_size: NA; cdr3_aa: CASTRQDANTGELFF; cdr3_nt: TGCGCCAGCACTCGACAGGATGCTAACACCGGGGAGCTGTTTTTT
j_call: TRBJ1-2; v_call: TRBV5-1; d_call: NA; clone_size: NA; cdr3_aa: CASNQGSLNYGYTF; cdr3_nt: TGCGCCAGTAACCAGGGGAGCTTGAACTATGGCTACACCTTC
j_call: TRBJ1-2; v_call: TRBV19; d_call: TRBD1; clone_size: few; cdr3_aa: CASSTQTGTAGYTF; cdr3_nt: TGTGCCAGTAGTACCCAGACAGGGACAGCTGGCTACACCTTC
j_call: TRBJ2-1; v_call: TRBV7-6; d_call: NA; clone_size: NA; cdr3_aa: CASSLASGNEQFF; cdr3_nt: TGTGCCAGCAGCTTAGCGTCAGGGAATGAGCAGTTCTTC
j_call: TRBJ2-5; v_call: TRBV10-3; d_call: NA; clone_size: NA; cdr3_aa: CAISESNRETPVTAQYF; cdr3_nt: TGTGCCATCAGTGAGTCGAATCGGGAGACACCTGTCACGGCCCAGTACTTC
j_call: TRBJ1-1; v_call: TRBV6-5; d_call: NA; clone_size: once; cdr3_aa: CASRENMNTEAFF; cdr3_nt: TGTGCCAGCAGGGAGAACATGAACACTGAAGCTTTCTTT
j_call: TRBJ2-1; v_call: TRBV4-2; d_call: TRBD2; clone_size: NA; cdr3_aa: CASSQSGTSGIRGEGEQFF; cdr3_nt: TGTGCCAGCAGCCAATCCGGGACTAGCGGGATAAGGGGGGAGGGTGAGCAGTTCTTC
j_call: TRBJ1-4; v_call: TRBV7-2; d_call: TRBD1; clone_size: NA; cdr3_aa: CASSLGQGATNEKLFF; cdr3_nt: TGTGCCAGCAGCCTGGGACAGGGGGCAACTAATGAAAAACTGTTTTTT
j_call: TRBJ1-1; v_call: TRBV27; d_call: NA; clone_size: NA; cdr3_aa: CASSLNRVAEAFF; cdr3_nt: TGTGCCAGCAGTTTAAACAGGGTCGCTGAAGCTTTCTTT
j_call: TRBJ2-7; v_call: TRBV29-1; d_call: TRBD1; clone_size: NA; cdr3_aa: CSVGTGASYEQYF; cdr3_nt: TGCAGCGTGGGGACAGGGGCGTCCTACGAGCAGTACTTC
j_call: TRBJ1-5; v_call: TRBV4-2; d_call: NA; clone_size: NA; cdr3_aa: CASSQDYPTGQPQHF; cdr3_nt: TGTGCCAGCAGCCAAGATTACCCGACGGGTCAGCCCCAGCATTTT
j_call: TRBJ1-5; v_call: TRBV7-9; d_call: NA; clone_size: NA; cdr3_aa: CASSPRGGPNQPQHF; cdr3_nt: TGTGCCAGCAGCCCAAGGGGGGGGCCCAATCAGCCCCAGCATTTT
j_call: TRBJ1-1; v_call: TRBV5-6; d_call: NA; clone_size: NA; cdr3_aa: CASSFRTVEAFF; cdr3_nt: TGTGCCAGCAGCTTTCGGACAGTTGAAGCTTTCTTT
j_call: TRBJ2-7; v_call: TRBV20-1; d_call: TRBD2; clone_size: NA; cdr3_aa: CSASSGLAETYEQYF; cdr3_nt: TGCAGTGCTAGTAGCGGTCTAGCGGAGACTTACGAGCAGTACTTC
j_call: TRBJ2-7; v_call: TRBV5-8; d_call: NA; clone_size: NA; cdr3_aa: CASTILTDSYEQYF; cdr3_nt: TGTGCCAGCACCATTCTGACAGATTCCTACGAGCAGTACTTC
j_call: TRBJ2-6; v_call: TRBV19; d_call: TRBD1; clone_size: NA; cdr3_aa: CASSPNADRLASGANVLTF; cdr3_nt: TGTGCCAGTAGTCCTAACGCGGACAGGCTTGCCTCTGGGGCCAACGTCCTGACTTTC
j_call: TRBJ1-5; v_call: TRBV7-8; d_call: NA; clone_size: NA; cdr3_aa: CASSPRGSGNQPQHF; cdr3_nt: TGTGCCAGCAGCCCCAGGGGTTCGGGCAATCAGCCCCAGCATTTT
j_call: TRBJ2-7; v_call: TRBV5-5; d_call: TRBD2; clone_size: NA; cdr3_aa: CASSPGRQGYYEQYF; cdr3_nt: TGTGCCAGCAGCCCCGGGAGGCAGGGATACTACGAGCAGTACTTC
j_call: TRBJ1-5; v_call: TRBV30; d_call: NA; clone_size: few; cdr3_aa: CAWSSSGGNQPQHF; cdr3_nt: TGTGCCTGGAGTAGCTCAGGGGGCAATCAGCCCCAGCATTTT
j_call: TRBJ1-4; v_call: TRBV4-1; d_call: TRBD1; clone_size: NA; cdr3_aa: CASSQLQQGPGEKLFF; cdr3_nt: TGCGCCAGCAGCCAACTACAACAGGGGCCGGGGGAAAAACTGTTTTTT
j_call: TRBJ2-1; v_call: TRBV6-5; d_call: TRBD2; clone_size: NA; cdr3_aa: CASSYSDAGGHNEQFF; cdr3_nt: TGTGCCAGCAGTTACTCAGACGCGGGAGGCCACAATGAGCAGTTCTTC
j_call: TRBJ2-7; v_call: TRBV10-2; d_call: TRBD2; clone_size: NA; cdr3_aa: CASSRGLAAYEQYF; cdr3_nt: TGCGCCAGCAGTAGGGGACTAGCTGCCTACGAGCAGTACTTC
j_call: TRBJ1-2; v_call: TRBV6-5; d_call: NA; clone_size: NA; cdr3_aa: CASTSPGDGSYGYTF; cdr3_nt: TGTGCCAGCACTTCTCCAGGGGATGGGTCCTATGGCTACACCTTC
j_call: TRBJ1-2; v_call: TRBV29-1; d_call: TRBD1; clone_size: once; cdr3_aa: CSVPTGGKGYTF; cdr3_nt: TGCAGCGTACCGACAGGGGGAAAGGGCTACACCTTC
j_call: TRBJ1-4; v_call: TRBV18; d_call: TRBD1; clone_size: once; cdr3_aa: CASSPGTVELATNEKLFF; cdr3_nt: TGTGCCAGCTCACCGGGGACAGTAGAACTTGCAACTAATGAAAAACTGTTTTTT
j_call: TRBJ1-1; v_call: TRBV5-8; d_call: TRBD1; clone_size: NA; cdr3_aa: CASSWGRDRATEAFF; cdr3_nt: TGTGCCAGCAGCTGGGGCCGGGACAGGGCCACTGAAGCTTTCTTT
j_call: TRBJ1-5; v_call: TRBV6-7; d_call: TRBD1; clone_size: NA; cdr3_aa: CASSYPRDRAHQPQHF; cdr3_nt: TGTGCCAGCAGTTACCCCCGGGACAGGGCCCATCAGCCCCAGCATTTT
j_call: TRBJ1-4; v_call: TRBV12-3/TRBV12-4; d_call: NA; clone_size: NA; cdr3_aa: CASSLAGVEKLFF; cdr3_nt: TGTGCCAGCAGTTTGGCCGGGGTAGAAAAACTGTTTTTT
j_call: TRBJ1-4; v_call: TRBV6-2/TRBV6-3; d_call: NA; clone_size: once; cdr3_aa: CASSYSLGAEGEKLFF; cdr3_nt: TGTGCCAGCAGTTACTCGCTTGGGGCGGAGGGAGAAAAACTGTTTTTT
j_call: TRBJ2-3; v_call: TRBV6-2/TRBV6-3; d_call: TRBD2; clone_size: NA; cdr3_aa: CASSLDGLAGTDTQYF; cdr3_nt: TGTGCCAGCAGTCTCGACGGACTAGCGGGCACAGATACGCAGTATTTT
j_call: TRBJ1-1; v_call: TRBV12-3/TRBV12-4; d_call: NA; clone_size: NA; cdr3_aa: CASSLRRGTEAFF; cdr3_nt: TGTGCCAGCAGTTTAAGGCGGGGAACTGAAGCTTTCTTT
j_call: TRBJ1-5; v_call: TRBV6-2/TRBV6-3; d_call: NA; clone_size: NA; cdr3_aa: CASSGLQGLGNNQPQHF; cdr3_nt: TGTGCCAGCAGCGGGTTACAGGGTCTCGGTAACAATCAGCCCCAGCATTTT